The clone carrying this T cell receptor (beta chain) has just a few counts. Time point defined: pre-sensitization, week 0. Documented treatment: therapeutic diphenylcyclopropenone sensitization with weekly scalp DPC. Blood draws came before every patch-test application. The starting material, unfractionated whole blood, was used for total RNA extraction. Individual cDNA molecules received unique molecular identifiers in the library. A single record per CDR3 protein comes from TCRdb applying MiXCR to the RACE reads. The sample records around 100,000 distinct CDR3 sequences, approximately 11% being singletons. The source of the sample is a study of human T cells and chemical hapten exposure. Sequences were derived from whole blood, sampled in connection with sensitization to the hapten diphenylcyclopropenone (DPC). This receptor was identified in a woman between 55 and 75 years old with alopecia areata. Some clones in this sample may be carry-over from other donors' samples.

CDR3 amino acids: CASSQASYEQYF. In DNA form, the CDR3 reads TGTGCCAGCAGCCAAGCCTCCTACGAGCAGTACTTC. This chain joins TRBV3-1 and TRBJ2-7, with D hard to call. CDR3 length: 12 amino acids. Trimming stripped 1 base from V and 0 bases from J, with 1 base between. Germline CDR1 LGHDT, CDR2 YNNKEL (reference sequence).